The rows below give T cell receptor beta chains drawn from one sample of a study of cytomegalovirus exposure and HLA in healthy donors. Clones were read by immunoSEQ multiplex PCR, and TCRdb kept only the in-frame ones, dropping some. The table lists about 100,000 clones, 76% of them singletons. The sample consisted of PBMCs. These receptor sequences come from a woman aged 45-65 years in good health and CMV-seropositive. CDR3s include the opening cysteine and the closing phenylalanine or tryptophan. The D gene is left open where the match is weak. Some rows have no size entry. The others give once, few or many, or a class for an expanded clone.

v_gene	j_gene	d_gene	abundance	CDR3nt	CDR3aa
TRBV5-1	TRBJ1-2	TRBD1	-	TGCGCCAGCAGCTTGGGAACCGGGGGGACAGGGTATGGCTACACCTTC	CASSLGTGGTGYGYTF
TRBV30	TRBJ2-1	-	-	TGTGCCTGGAGTGTTGGTTACGGTGAGCAGTTCTTC	CAWSVGYGEQFF
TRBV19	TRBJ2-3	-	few	TGTGCCAGTAGCCACTATATCGGAACGCAGTATTTT	CASSHYIGTQYF
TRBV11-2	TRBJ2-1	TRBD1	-	TGTGCCAGCAGCTTAGGCCTAGACAGGGGGGTGCAGTTCTTC	CASSLGLDRGVQFF
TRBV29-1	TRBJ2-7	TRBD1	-	TGCAGCGTCGCCGACAGGGAAATCTACGAGCAGTACTTC	CSVADREIYEQYF
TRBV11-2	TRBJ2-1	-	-	TGTGCCAGCAGCTTAGGTATGCGTGAGCAGTTCTTC	CASSLGMREQFF
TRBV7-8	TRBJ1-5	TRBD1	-	TGTGCCAGCAGCTTAGTCGGACAGGGGAGTAATCAGCCCCAGCATTTT	CASSLVGQGSNQPQHF
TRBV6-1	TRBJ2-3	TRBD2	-	TGTGCCAGCAGTGAAGGGGGTTGGAGCGGGGATGTGGCAGATACGCAGTATTTT	CASSEGGWSGDVADTQYF
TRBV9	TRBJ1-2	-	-	TGTGCCAGCAGCGGATTTAGGAGGGTGGGGGACGGGAGCTATGGCTACACCTTC	CASSGFRRVGDGSYGYTF
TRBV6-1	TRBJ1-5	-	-	TGTGCCAGCAGTGAAAATGGCAGCAATCAGCCCCAGCATTTT	CASSENGSNQPQHF
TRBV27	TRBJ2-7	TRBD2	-	TGTGCCAGCAGTCCCTACGGGGGGGGCTTCTACGAGCAGTACTTC	CASSPYGGGFYEQYF
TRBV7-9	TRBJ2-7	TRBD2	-	TGTGCCAGCAGCTTAGGGGGGAGGGGTCACTACGAGCAGTACTTC	CASSLGGRGHYEQYF
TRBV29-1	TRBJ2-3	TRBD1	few	TGCAGCGTTGCTACCCCGGACAGGGGGTATGCAGATACGCAGTATTTT	CSVATPDRGYADTQYF
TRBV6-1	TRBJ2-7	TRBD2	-	TGTGCCACCGGGACTAGACAGTACTTC	CATGTRQYF
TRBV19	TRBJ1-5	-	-	TGTGCCGTATCGGCGGTAAACGATCAGCCCCAGCATTTT	CAVSAVNDQPQHF
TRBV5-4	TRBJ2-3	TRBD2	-	TGTGCCAGCATCCCTAGCGGGAGGGCGGTAGATACGCAGTATTTT	CASIPSGRAVDTQYF
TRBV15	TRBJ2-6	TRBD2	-	TGTGCCACCAGCAGAGATCGGGGGGAAGGTGGGGCCAACGTCCTGACTTTC	CATSRDRGEGGANVLTF
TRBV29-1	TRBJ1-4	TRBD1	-	TGCAGCGTCCGGGACAGGGGAGAACTGTTTTTT	CSVRDRGELFF
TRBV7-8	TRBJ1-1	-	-	TGTGCCAGCAGCTTACGGTGGCAGGGGACCCTGAACACTGAAGCTTTCTTT	CASSLRWQGTLNTEAFF
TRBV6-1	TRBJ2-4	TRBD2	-	TGTGCCAGCAGTGCCCTCCCCGCGGGAGTTAACATTCAGTACTTC	CASSALPAGVNIQYF
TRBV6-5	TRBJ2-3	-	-	TGTGCCAGCAGTCGACTCGGAGGCACAGATACGCAGTATTTT	CASSRLGGTDTQYF
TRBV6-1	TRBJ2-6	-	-	TGTGCCAGCAGTGAACTACAGGGGGCCAACGTCCTGACTTTC	CASSELQGANVLTF
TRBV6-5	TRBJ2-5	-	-	TGTGCCAGCAGTTACCTCTCGAAGGGGTCGCAAGAGACCCAGTACTTC	CASSYLSKGSQETQYF
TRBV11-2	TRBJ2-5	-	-	TGTGCCAGCAGCACGAGCGCAGTCCAAGAGACCCAGTACTTC	CASSTSAVQETQYF
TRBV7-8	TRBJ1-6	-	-	TGTGCCAGCAAGAAGGGAGGGGATTCACCCCTCCACTTT	CASKKGGDSPLHF
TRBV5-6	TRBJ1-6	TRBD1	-	TGTGCCAGCACTAGGGGGACAGCTAATTCACCCCTCCACTTT	CASTRGTANSPLHF
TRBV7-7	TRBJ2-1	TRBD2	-	TGTGCTAGCAGCCCTGGACTAGCGGGCCGATCCAATGAGCAGTTCTTC	CASSPGLAGRSNEQFF
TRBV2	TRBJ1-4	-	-	TGTGCCAGCAGTGAAACGGGAGCCACGGTCGAAAAACTGTTTTTT	CASSETGATVEKLFF
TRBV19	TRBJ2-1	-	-	TGTGCCAGTAGTCCCCGGGACTTCATCAATGAGCAGTTCTTC	CASSPRDFINEQFF
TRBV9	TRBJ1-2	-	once	TGTGCCAGCAGCCCACAGGGTTCCCCTAACTATGGCTACACCTTC	CASSPQGSPNYGYTF
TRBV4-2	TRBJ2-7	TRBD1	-	TGTGCCAGCAGCCCGGGGACAGGGGGGACCTACGAGCAGTACTTC	CASSPGTGGTYEQYF
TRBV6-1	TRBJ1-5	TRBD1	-	TGTGCCAGCAGTGAAGGAGACAGGGGTAATTCGCCCCAGCATTTT	CASSEGDRGNSPQHF
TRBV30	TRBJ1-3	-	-	TGTGCCTGGAGAAAGGGGCCAGGAAACACCATATATTTT	CAWRKGPGNTIYF
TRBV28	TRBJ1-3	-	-	TGTGCCAGCAGTTTTATGAGCACCATATATTTT	CASSFMSTIYF
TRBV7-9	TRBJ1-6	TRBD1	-	TGTGCCAGCAGCTCGCCGGGACAGGGAGAGTCACCCCTCCACTTT	CASSSPGQGESPLHF
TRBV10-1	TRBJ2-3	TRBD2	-	TGCGCCAGCAGTGAGTCGATAGTTGCGTCGGGACTCAGCGGGGGCACAGATACGCAGTATTTT	CASSESIVASGLSGGTDTQYF
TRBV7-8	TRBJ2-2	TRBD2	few	TGTGCCAGCAGCTTAATAGCGGCTAGCGGGAGCACCGGGGAGCTGTTTTTT	CASSLIAASGSTGELFF
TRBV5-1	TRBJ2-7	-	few	TGCGCCAGCTGCGAGGGCGGACAGAGGGAAGAGCAGTACTTC	CASCEGGQREEQYF
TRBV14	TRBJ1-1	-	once	TGTGCCAGCAGCCAAGCTGCGGCATATGAAGCTTTCTTT	CASSQAAAYEAFF
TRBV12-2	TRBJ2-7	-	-	TGTGCAAGTCGCCTCTACAGGAACGAGACCTACGAGCAGTACTTC	CASRLYRNETYEQYF
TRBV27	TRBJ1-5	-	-	TGTGCCAGCAGTCCTGACATTTTGTCCGCTAGCAATCAGCCCCAGCATTTT	CASSPDILSASNQPQHF
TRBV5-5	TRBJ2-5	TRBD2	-	TGTGCCAGCAGCTCCAAGCGGGGTTCACAGGAGACCCAGTACTTC	CASSSKRGSQETQYF
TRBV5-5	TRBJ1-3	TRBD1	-	TGTGCCAGCAGCTTCGACCAGGGGGCCGGAAACACCATATATTTT	CASSFDQGAGNTIYF
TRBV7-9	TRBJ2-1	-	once	TGTGCCAGCAGCCCCACCTACAATGAGCAGTTCTTC	CASSPTYNEQFF
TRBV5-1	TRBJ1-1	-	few	TGCGCCAGCAGCTTGGGCCGGGGAACTTTCTTT	CASSLGRGTFF
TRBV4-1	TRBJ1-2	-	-	TGCGCCAGCAGCCAAGAATGGCAGAACGGGGGCTACACCTTC	CASSQEWQNGGYTF